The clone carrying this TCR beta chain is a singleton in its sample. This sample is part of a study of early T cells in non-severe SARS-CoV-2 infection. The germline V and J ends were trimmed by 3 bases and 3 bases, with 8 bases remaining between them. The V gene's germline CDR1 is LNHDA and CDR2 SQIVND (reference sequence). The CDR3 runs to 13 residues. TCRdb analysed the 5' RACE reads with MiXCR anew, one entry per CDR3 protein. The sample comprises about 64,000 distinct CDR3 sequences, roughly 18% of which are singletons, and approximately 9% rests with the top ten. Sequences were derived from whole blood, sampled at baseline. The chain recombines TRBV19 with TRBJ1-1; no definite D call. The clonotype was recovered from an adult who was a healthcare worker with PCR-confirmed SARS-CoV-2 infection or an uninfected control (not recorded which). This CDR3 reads CASSIREYTEAFF. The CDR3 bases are TGTGCCAGTAGTATCCGGGAATACACTGAAGCTTTCTTT.